Below, 17 T cell receptor beta chains from the same sample are listed, as sequenced in a study of early T cells in non-severe SARS-CoV-2 infection. TCRdb reprocessed the 5' RACE reads via MiXCR and lists one record per CDR3 protein. This sample carries around 47,000 distinct CDR3 sequences, about 11% of them seen once, and the ten largest clones take under 15%. The sequenced material came from whole blood. The receptor source for this set is an adult who was a healthcare worker with PCR-confirmed SARS-CoV-2 infection or an uninfected control (not recorded which).

This clonotype was found a few times. The chain joins TRBV5-1 to TRBJ1-3, with D perhaps matching TRBD1 (5 bases). Deletions cut 4 bases from V and 2 bases from J, with 10 bases between. In germline, CDR1 is SGHRS, CDR2 YFSETQ. CDR3 size: 14 residues. The CDR3 loop is CASSPGGAGNTIYF. The DNA of the CDR3 is TGCGCCAGCAGCCCGGGGGGGGCTGGAAACACCATATATTTT.

This clonotype was seen a single time. The V and J genes are TRBV6-2 or TRBV6-3 and TRBJ1-5; D ambiguous. CDR3 length equals 16 residues. V dropped 8 bases and J dropped 3 bases, with 20 bases sitting between them. Germline V gives CDR1 MNHEY, CDR2 SVGEGT. CDR3 protein: CASHPNLRDNNQPQHF. CDR3 DNA sequence: TGTGCCAGCCACCCCAATCTCCGGGATAACAATCAGCCCCAGCATTTT.

The J gene is TRBJ2-7, the V gene TRBV12-3 or TRBV12-4; no reliable D call. The CDR3 length is 13 residues. The V and J ends lost 0 bases and 4 bases respectively, with 7 bases between them. The CDR3 spells CASSLATSYEQYF. CDR3 in DNA: TGTGCCAGCAGTTTAGCGACTTCTTACGAGCAGTACTTC.

This clonotype was detected many times. The J gene is TRBJ2-1, the V gene TRBV5-1; a possible D gene is TRBD2 (5 bases). The CDR3 covers 14 residues. Germline assignment: CDR1 SGHRS and CDR2 YFSETQ. V was cut by 1 base and J by 5 bases, with 10 bases left in between. CDR3 loop: CASSLSGTHNEQFF. CDR3 DNA sequence: TGCGCCAGCAGCTTGAGCGGAACACACAATGAGCAGTTCTTC.

This clonotype was detected a few times. The chain carries TRBV6-1 and TRBJ2-2; TRBD1 might be the D (5 bases). V lost 6 bases and J lost 6, with 14 bases in between. Germline CDR1 is MNHNS and CDR2 is SASEGT. The CDR3 is made up of 14 amino acids. The CDR3 spells CASRPQVLSGELFF. The CDR3 DNA reads TGTGCCAGCAGACCACAGGTGCTTTCCGGGGAGCTGTTTTTT.

The CDR3 bases are TGTGCCAGCACCCGACATCTTACTAGCGACAGGCAGTCCTACAATGAGCAGTTCTTC. Its translation: CASTRHLTSDRQSYNEQFF. The genes are TRBV7-9 and TRBJ2-1; D is perhaps TRBD2 (7 bases). CDR1 and CDR2 (germline): SEHNR, FQNEAQ (reference sequence). The CDR3 is 19 amino acids. V was pared by 7 bases and J by 1 base, with 26 bases between.

As for this clonotype: The final CDR3 position lacks the conserved phenylalanine or tryptophan, pointing to a likely read error. The V call is TRBV7-2, the J call TRBJ2-5; D might be TRBD2 (6 bases). Germline CDR1 reads SGHTA; CDR2 reads FQGNSA. This CDR3 comprises 15 residues. V was cut by 3 bases and J by 1 base, with 12 bases left in between. The CDR3 region has the DNA TGTGCCAGCAGCTTGTCCGCGGGGACCCAAGAGACCCAGTACCTC. Translating gives CASSLSAGTQETQYL.

This clonotype was detected many times. V gene TRBV4-1 combines with J gene TRBJ1-1; D gene unclear. CDR1 MGHRA and CDR2 YSYEKL come from the germline V gene. The germline V and J ends were trimmed by 1 base and 1 base, with 1 base remaining between them. The CDR3 totals 12 residues. This CDR3 reads CASSQANTEAFF. The CDR3 region has the DNA TGCGCCAGCAGCCAAGCGAACACTGAAGCTTTCTTT.

This clonotype turned up a few times. The rearrangement joins TRBV14 to TRBJ2-3; D may match TRBD1 or TRBD2 (5 bases each). The CDR3 consists of 13 residues. Looked up from germline, CDR1 is SGHDN and CDR2 is FVKESK. The V and J ends lost 1 base and 4 bases respectively, with 6 bases between them. CDR3 residues: CASSQGGADTQYF. The DNA for the CDR3 is TGTGCCAGCAGCCAAGGAGGGGCAGATACGCAGTATTTT.

The sample holds many counts of this clonotype. The gene calls are TRBV7-9 and TRBJ1-1; 7 bases map to TRBD1. The CDR3 consists of 14 residues. Trimming cost V 5 bases and J 5 bases; bases outside gene matches: 8. CDR1 and CDR2 (germline): SEHNR, FQNEAQ (reference sequence). The CDR3 nucleotides read TGTGCCAGCAGCACCGACAGGGTCGAGACTGAAGCTTTCTTT. Translation gives CASSTDRVETEAFF.

This clonotype was observed at least ten times. V usage is TRBV7-9 and J usage is TRBJ2-3; 10 nucleotides match TRBD1. The V segment lost 4 bases and the J segment 8 bases; nucleotides outside the gene matches: 9. This CDR3 spans 15 amino acids. CDR1 and CDR2 from the germline V gene are SEHNR and FQNEAQ (reference sequence). The CDR3 sequence: CASSSPGQGFGTQYF. DNA of the CDR3: TGTGCCAGCAGCTCGCCGGGACAGGGGTTCGGTACGCAGTATTTT. Filled out from reference TRBV7-9 and TRBJ2-3, the complete variable domain reads DTGVSQNPRHKITKRGQNVTFRCDPISEHNRLYWYRQTLGQGPEFLTYFQNEAQLEKSRLLSDRFSAERPKGSFSTLEIQRTEQGDSAMYLCASSSPGQGFGTQYFGPGTRLTVL.

The CDR3 coding sequence is TGTGCCAGCAGTCGGACTCCGCAAGTTAACACAGATACGCAGTATTTT. It yields the protein CASSRTPQVNTDTQYF. This chain joins TRBV7-6 and TRBJ2-3, with D maybe TRBD2 (5 bases). V dropped 6 bases and J dropped 2 bases, with 18 bases sitting between them. The CDR3 extends over 16 amino acids. The germline V gene encodes CDR1 SGHVS and CDR2 FNYEAQ.

There are a few counts of this clonotype. This chain joins TRBV7-2 and TRBJ2-2, with 7 nucleotides matching TRBD2. Germline loops: CDR1 SGHTA, CDR2 FQGNSA. The junction had 5 bases not matched to a gene; V was cut back by 4 bases and J by 6 bases. The CDR3 is 14 residues long. CDR3 nucleotides: TGTGCCAGCAGCTCCCGGGGGAGGGCCGGGGAGCTGTTTTTT. It yields the protein CASSSRGRAGELFF.

The chain has TRBV6-5 and TRBJ1-1; no clear D gene. The CDR3 is 14 amino acids. The V gene lost 4 bases and the J gene lost 1 base, with 10 bases spanning the gap. Germline CDR1 is MNHEY and CDR2 is SVGAGI. The CDR3 DNA is TGTGCCAGCAGTTTAGGCCCTGGGAACACTGAAGCTTTCTTT. Translated: CASSLGPGNTEAFF.

This clonotype was detected only a few times. The chain uses TRBV6-1 and TRBJ2-5; perhaps TRBD2 as D (5 bases). CDR1 and CDR2 (germline): MNHNS, SASEGT. This CDR3 is built from 13 residues. The V end was cut by 8 bases, the J end by 0 bases, with 10 bases between. CDR3 DNA: TGTGCCAGCCGCTTACTAGACCAAGAGACCCAGTACTTC. The encoded protein is CASRLLDQETQYF.

V and J are TRBV7-8 and TRBJ1-2, with a possible D match to TRBD1 (5 bases). The CDR3 totals 13 residues. Trimming took 5 bases from V and 6 from J, leaving 13 bases between them. CDR1 and CDR2 (germline): SGHVS, FQNEAQ. The CDR3, as DNA: TGTGCCAGCAGCCCGGGGGGAGGTCATGGCTACACCTTC. Protein: CASSPGGGHGYTF. The whole variable domain, filled in from reference TRBV7-8 and TRBJ1-2, reads GAGVSQSPRYKVAKRGQDVALRCDPISGHVSLFWYQQALGQGPEFLTYFQNEAQLDKSGLPSDRFFAERPEGSVSTLKIQRTQQEDSAVYLCASSPGGGHGYTFGSGTRLTVV.

This clonotype was seen ten or more times. The chain is built from TRBV27 and TRBJ2-3; D is perhaps TRBD1 or TRBD2 (5 bases each). The CDR3 loop spans 18 amino acids. The germline gives CDR1 MNHEY, CDR2 SMNVEV (reference sequence). The V end lost 6 bases, the J end lost 1 base, and 23 bases lay between the germline ends. The DNA of the CDR3 is TGTGCCAGCAGGTGGGGGATTTTGTTCGAGGGGTGCACAGATACGCAGTATTTT. The encoded protein is CASRWGILFEGCTDTQYF.